The 2 T cell receptor beta chains listed next were all sequenced from one sample in a study of technical replicates of blood from several donors. Measured with immunoSEQ multiplex PCR; TCRdb has only the in-frame clones, and not every one. The sample lists roughly 56,000 clones, about 87% seen once, with roughly 5.2% in the top ten. The sample consisted of PBMCs. The receptors originated from a human donor in good health. Some clones in this sample may be carry-over from other donors' samples.

The CDR3 reads CASSQVLYSLSYPEQYF. The CDR3 DNA sequence: TGTGCCAGCAGCCAAGTGTTGTACTCGTTGAGTTATCCCGAGCAGTACTTC. The chain recombines TRBV5-5 with TRBJ2-7; D is undetermined. The CDR3 has 17 residues. Trimming took off 4 bases at V and 6 bases at J, with 26 bases between the two ends. Germline V gives CDR1 SGHKS, CDR2 YYEKEE (reference sequence).

The genes are TRBV9 and TRBJ2-1, with 7 bases aligning to TRBD1. The CDR3 has 15 amino acids. V shed 1 base, J shed 3 bases, and the junction held 4 bases outside the gene matches. The germline CDR1 and CDR2 sequences are SGDLS and YYNGEE. The CDR3: CASSVSGGYYNEQFF. CDR3 in DNA: TGTGCCAGCAGCGTATCAGGGGGTTACTACAATGAGCAGTTCTTC.